This T cell receptor beta chain was identified in a study of T cell responses to AZD1222 COVID-19 vaccine. Sequencing used immunoSEQ multiplex PCR; TCRdb keeps in-frame clones, though not all of them. The sample carries around 140,000 clones, 85% to 95% recorded once. General observations from the study: Clonal diversity was possibly underestimated; the donors were predominantly white British and more often female. Targeting of unmutated variant regions was reportedly seen in nearly half of spike-specific TCRs.

To note about this clone: Its specificity is not known.

The V and J ends lost 3 bases and 6 bases respectively, with 12 bases between them. The CDR3 length is 13 residues. Germline V gene data show CDR1 as LGHDT and CDR2 as YNNKEL (reference sequence). The starting material was peripheral blood, obtained after recovery from COVID-19. The chain couples TRBV3-1 (or the pseudogene TRBV3-2) to TRBJ2-7; D possibly corresponds to TRBD2 (6 bases). The receptor was derived from an adult who had recovered from COVID-19. DNA for the CDR3: TGTGCCAGCAGCCAGGCGGGAACATCCGAGCAGTACTTC. It translates to CASSQAGTSEQYF.